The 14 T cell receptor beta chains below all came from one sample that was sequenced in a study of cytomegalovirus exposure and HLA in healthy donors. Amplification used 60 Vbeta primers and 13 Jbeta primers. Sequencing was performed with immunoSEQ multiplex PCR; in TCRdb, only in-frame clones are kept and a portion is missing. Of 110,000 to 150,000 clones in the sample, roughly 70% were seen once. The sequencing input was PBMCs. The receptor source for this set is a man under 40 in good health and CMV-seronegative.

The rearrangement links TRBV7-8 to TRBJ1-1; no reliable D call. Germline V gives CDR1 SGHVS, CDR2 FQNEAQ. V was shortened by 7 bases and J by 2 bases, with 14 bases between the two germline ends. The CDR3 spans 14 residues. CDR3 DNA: TGTGCCAGCAACCCTACCTACTCCAACACTGAAGCTTTCTTT. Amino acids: CASNPTYSNTEAFF.

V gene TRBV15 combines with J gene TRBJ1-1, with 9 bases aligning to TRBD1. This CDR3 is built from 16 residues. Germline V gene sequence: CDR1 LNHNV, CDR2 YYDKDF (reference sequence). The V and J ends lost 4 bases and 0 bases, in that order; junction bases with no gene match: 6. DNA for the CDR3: TGTGCCACCAGCATAGGACAGGGGAATATGAACACTGAAGCTTTCTTT. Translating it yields CATSIGQGNMNTEAFF.

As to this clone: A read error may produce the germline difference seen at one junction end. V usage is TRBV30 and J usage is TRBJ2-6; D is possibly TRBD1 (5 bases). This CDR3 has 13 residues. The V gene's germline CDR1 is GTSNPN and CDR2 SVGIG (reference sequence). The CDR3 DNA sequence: TGTGCCTGGATTACCGCTGGGGCCAACGGCCTGACTTTC. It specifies CAWITAGANGLTF.

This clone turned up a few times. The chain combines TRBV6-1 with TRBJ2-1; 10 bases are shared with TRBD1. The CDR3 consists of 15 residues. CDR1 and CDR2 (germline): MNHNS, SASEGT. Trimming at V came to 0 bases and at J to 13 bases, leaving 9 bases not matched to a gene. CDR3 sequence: CASSEAAGQGYGQFF. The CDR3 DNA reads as TGTGCCAGCAGTGAAGCGGCGGGACAGGGGTATGGCCAGTTCTTC.

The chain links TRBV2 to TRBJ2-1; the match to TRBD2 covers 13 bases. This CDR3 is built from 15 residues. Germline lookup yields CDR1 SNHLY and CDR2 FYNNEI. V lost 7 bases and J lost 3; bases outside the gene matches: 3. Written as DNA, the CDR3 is TGTGCCAGCATACTAGCGGGGGGGATCTACAATGAGCAGTTCTTC. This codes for CASILAGGIYNEQFF.

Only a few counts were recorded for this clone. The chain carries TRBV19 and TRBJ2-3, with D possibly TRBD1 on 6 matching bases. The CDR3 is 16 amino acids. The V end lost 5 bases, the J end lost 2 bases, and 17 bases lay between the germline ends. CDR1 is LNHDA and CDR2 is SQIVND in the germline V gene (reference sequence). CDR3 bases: TGTGCCAGTAGTCCTACGGACAGCGCTTTCACAGATACGCAGTATTTT. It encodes CASSPTDSAFTDTQYF.

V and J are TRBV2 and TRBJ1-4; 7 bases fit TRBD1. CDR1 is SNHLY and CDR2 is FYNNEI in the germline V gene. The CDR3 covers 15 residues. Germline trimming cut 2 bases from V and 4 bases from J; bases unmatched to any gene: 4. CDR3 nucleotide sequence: TGTGCCAGCAGTGAACTGGGACAGATTAATGAAAAACTGTTTTTT. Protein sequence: CASSELGQINEKLFF.

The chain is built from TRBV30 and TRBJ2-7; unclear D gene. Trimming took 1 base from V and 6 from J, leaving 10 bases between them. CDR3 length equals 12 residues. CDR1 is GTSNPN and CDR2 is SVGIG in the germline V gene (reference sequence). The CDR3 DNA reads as TGTGCCTGGAGTGGCAGTGCCGTCGAGCAGTACTTC. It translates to CAWSGSAVEQYF.

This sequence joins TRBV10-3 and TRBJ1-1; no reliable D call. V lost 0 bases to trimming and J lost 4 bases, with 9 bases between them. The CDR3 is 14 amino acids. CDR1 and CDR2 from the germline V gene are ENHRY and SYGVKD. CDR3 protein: CAISESGHLTEAFF. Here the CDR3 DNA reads TGTGCCATCAGTGAGTCTGGGCACCTCACTGAAGCTTTCTTT.

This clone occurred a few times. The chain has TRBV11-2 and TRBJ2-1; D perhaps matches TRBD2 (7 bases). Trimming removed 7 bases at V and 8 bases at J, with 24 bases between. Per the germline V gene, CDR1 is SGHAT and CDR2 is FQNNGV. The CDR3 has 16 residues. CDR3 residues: CASTVWGGAIGYEQFF. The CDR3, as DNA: TGTGCCAGCACAGTCTGGGGGGGGGCAATTGGGTATGAGCAGTTCTTC. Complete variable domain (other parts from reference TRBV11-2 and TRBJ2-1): EAGVAQSPRYKIIEKRQSVAFWCNPISGHATLYWYQQILGQGPKLLIQFQNNGVVDDSQLPKDRFSAERLKGVDSTLKIQPAKLEDSAVYLCASTVWGGAIGYEQFFGPGTRLTVL.

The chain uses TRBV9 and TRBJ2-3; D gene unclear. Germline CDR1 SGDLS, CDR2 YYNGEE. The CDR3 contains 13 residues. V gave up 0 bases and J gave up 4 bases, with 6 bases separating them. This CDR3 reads CASSVVASDTQYF. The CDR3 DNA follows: TGTGCCAGCAGCGTAGTGGCATCAGATACGCAGTATTTT.

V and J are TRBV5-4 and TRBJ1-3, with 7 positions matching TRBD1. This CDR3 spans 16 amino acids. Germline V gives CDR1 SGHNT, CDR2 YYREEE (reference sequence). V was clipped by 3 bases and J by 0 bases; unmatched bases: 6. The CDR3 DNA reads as TGTGCCAGCAGCTCAGGACAGGAGTCCTCTGGAAACACCATATATTTT. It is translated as CASSSGQESSGNTIYF.

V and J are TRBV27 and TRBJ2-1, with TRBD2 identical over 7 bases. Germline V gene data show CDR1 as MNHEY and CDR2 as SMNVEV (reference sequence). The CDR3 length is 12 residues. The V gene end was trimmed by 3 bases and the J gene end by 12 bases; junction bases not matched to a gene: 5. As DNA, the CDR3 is TGTGCCAGCAGTTTCCTGCGGGAGAGGCAGTTCTTC. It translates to CASSFLRERQFF.

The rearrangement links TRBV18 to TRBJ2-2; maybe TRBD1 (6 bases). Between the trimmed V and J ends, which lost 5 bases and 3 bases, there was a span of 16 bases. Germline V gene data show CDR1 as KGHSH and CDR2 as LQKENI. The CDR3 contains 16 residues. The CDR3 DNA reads TGTGCCAGCTCAGACCGGGACATTACCTACACCGGGGAGCTGTTTTTT. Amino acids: CASSDRDITYTGELFF. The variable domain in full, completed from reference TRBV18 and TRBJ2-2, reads NAGVMQNPRHLVRRRGQEARLRCSPMKGHSHVYWYRQLPEEGLKFMVYLQKENIIDESGMPKERFSAEFPKEGPSILRIQQVVRGDSAAYFCASSDRDITYTGELFFGEGSRLTVL.